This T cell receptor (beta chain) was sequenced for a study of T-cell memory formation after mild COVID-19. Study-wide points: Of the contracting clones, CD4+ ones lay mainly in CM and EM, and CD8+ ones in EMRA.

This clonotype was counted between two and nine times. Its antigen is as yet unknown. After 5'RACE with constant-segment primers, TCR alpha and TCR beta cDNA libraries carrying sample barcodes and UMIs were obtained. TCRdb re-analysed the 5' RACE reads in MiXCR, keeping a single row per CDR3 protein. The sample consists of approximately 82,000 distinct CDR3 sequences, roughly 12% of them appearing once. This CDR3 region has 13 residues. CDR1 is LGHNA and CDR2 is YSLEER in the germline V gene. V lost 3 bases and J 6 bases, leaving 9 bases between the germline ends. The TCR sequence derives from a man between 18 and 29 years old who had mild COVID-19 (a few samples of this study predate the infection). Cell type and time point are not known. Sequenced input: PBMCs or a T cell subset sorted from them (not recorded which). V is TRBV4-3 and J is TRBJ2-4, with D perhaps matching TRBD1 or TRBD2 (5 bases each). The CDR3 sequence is CASSHGGGNIQYF. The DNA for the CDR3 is TGCGCCAGCAGCCATGGGGGTGGAAACATTCAGTACTTC.